The sequence of this T cell receptor beta chain was determined in a study of blood T cell repertoires in COVID-19. Study-wide context: There were acute and convalescent COVID-19 samples, and they came from the United States, Italy and Spain.

Some clones are missing from TCRdb's copy, which holds only in-frame ones; the method was immunoSEQ multiplex PCR. The table records around 380,000 clones, more than 70% of them present only once. All recovered Cohort 3 donors got two negative PCRs, got clearance, or saw symptom resolution. CDR3 length equals 14 residues. V gave up 7 bases and J gave up 1 base, with 13 bases separating them. Germline V gene lookup returns CDR1 LNHDA and CDR2 SQIVND (reference sequence). This TCR was recovered from a man in his thirties or forties who had recovered from COVID-19. Sequencing was done on a sample of PBMCs or T cells enriched from blood (not recorded which). V and J are TRBV19 and TRBJ1-2; D not certain. The CDR3 region is CASTPQADNYGYTF. Written as DNA, the CDR3 is TGTGCCAGTACCCCTCAGGCAGATAACTATGGCTACACCTTC.